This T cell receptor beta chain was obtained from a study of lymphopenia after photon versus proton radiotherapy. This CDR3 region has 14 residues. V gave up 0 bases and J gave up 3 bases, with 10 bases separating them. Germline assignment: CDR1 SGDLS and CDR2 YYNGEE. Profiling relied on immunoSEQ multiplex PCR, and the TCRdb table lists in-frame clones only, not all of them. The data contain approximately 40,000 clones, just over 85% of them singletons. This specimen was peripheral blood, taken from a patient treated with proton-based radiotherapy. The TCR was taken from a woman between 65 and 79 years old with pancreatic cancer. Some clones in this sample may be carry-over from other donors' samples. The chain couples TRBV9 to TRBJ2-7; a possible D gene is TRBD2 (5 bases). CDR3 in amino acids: CASSVGGLRYEQYF. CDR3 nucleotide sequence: TGTGCCAGCAGCGTAGGAGGGCTACGCTACGAGCAGTACTTC.